The rows below give T cell receptor beta chains drawn from one sample of a study of beta chain features in type 1 diabetes. Measured with immunoSEQ multiplex PCR; TCRdb has only the in-frame clones, and not every one. This sample has hundreds of thousands of clones; around 8.5% occur once, and the top ten carry roughly 1%. The sequencing input was central memory CD4+ T cells from blood. The origin of the receptors is a man aged 25 to 40 with type 1 diabetes. Both conserved end residues are part of each CDR3. The D gene is left open where the match is weak. Where a row states a size, it is once, few, many or the class of an expanded clone; other rows omit it.

V	J	D	size	CDR3	DNA
TRBV30	TRBJ1-5	NA	NA	CAWSPGVGQPQHF	TGTGCCTGGAGTCCAGGGGTAGGTCAGCCCCAGCATTTT
TRBV15	TRBJ2-3	TRBD1	NA	CATNPGQVPDTQYF	TGTGCCACCAACCCGGGACAGGTCCCGGATACGCAGTATTTT
TRBV30	TRBJ2-3	TRBD2	few	CAWSLAGGTDTQYF	TGTGCCTGGAGTTTAGCGGGGGGCACAGATACGCAGTATTTT
TRBV30	TRBJ2-3	TRBD2	few	CACPRASGSRNTQYF	TGTGCCTGCCCTCGGGCTAGCGGGTCCCGAAATACGCAGTATTTT
TRBV11-2	TRBJ2-3	NA	NA	CASSLQFATDTQYF	TGTGCCAGCAGCTTACAGTTTGCAACAGATACGCAGTATTTT
TRBV25-1	TRBJ1-1	TRBD1	few	CASSSGTGISEAFF	TGTGCCAGCAGCTCCGGGACAGGGATCTCTGAAGCTTTCTTT
TRBV2	TRBJ2-1	TRBD1	few	CASTPGQGANNEQFF	TGTGCCAGCACCCCGGGACAGGGGGCGAACAATGAGCAGTTCTTC
TRBV2	TRBJ2-3	NA	NA	CASDEGGDTQYF	TGTGCCAGCGACGAAGGTGGGGATACGCAGTATTTT
TRBV13	TRBJ2-1	TRBD2	NA	CASSWGTSGIINEQFF	TGTGCCAGCAGCTGGGGGACTAGCGGGATTATCAATGAGCAGTTCTTC
TRBV7-7	TRBJ2-5	TRBD2	few	CASSLWVGGTETQYF	TGTGCCAGCAGCTTATGGGTCGGGGGGACCGAGACCCAGTACTTC
TRBV7-2	TRBJ2-1	NA	NA	CASSLGGEQQFF	TGTGCCAGCAGCTTAGGCGGGGAACAGCAGTTCTTC
TRBV14	TRBJ1-1	NA	NA	CASSLRWDAEAFF	TGTGCCAGCAGCCTCCGGTGGGACGCTGAAGCTTTCTTT
TRBV7-2	TRBJ2-7	NA	NA	CASSSTGTAYEQYF	TGTGCCAGCAGCTCAACCGGGACGGCCTACGAGCAGTACTTC
TRBV7-8	TRBJ1-1	TRBD1	few	CASSYLGQGSNTEAFF	TGTGCCAGCAGCTACCTGGGACAGGGGTCGAACACTGAAGCTTTCTTT
TRBV11-2	TRBJ1-1	NA	NA	CASTLFQTGGGNTEAFF	TGTGCCAGCACCCTTTTCCAAACGGGGGGAGGGAACACTGAAGCTTTCTTT
TRBV10-3	TRBJ2-7	NA	many	CAISTLGLAREQYF	TGTGCCATCAGTACGCTCGGTCTCGCCCGGGAGCAGTACTTC
TRBV6-6	TRBJ2-1	TRBD2	few	CASSGTGLVGNEQFF	TGTGCCAGCAGTGGAACCGGACTAGTGGGGAATGAGCAGTTCTTC
TRBV11-2	TRBJ2-3	TRBD1	NA	CASSNIGTGKDTQYF	TGTGCCAGCAGTAACATCGGGACAGGGAAAGATACGCAGTATTTT
TRBV11-2	TRBJ2-7	NA	NA	CASSLPSYEQYF	TGTGCCAGCAGCTTACCGAGTTACGAGCAGTACTTC